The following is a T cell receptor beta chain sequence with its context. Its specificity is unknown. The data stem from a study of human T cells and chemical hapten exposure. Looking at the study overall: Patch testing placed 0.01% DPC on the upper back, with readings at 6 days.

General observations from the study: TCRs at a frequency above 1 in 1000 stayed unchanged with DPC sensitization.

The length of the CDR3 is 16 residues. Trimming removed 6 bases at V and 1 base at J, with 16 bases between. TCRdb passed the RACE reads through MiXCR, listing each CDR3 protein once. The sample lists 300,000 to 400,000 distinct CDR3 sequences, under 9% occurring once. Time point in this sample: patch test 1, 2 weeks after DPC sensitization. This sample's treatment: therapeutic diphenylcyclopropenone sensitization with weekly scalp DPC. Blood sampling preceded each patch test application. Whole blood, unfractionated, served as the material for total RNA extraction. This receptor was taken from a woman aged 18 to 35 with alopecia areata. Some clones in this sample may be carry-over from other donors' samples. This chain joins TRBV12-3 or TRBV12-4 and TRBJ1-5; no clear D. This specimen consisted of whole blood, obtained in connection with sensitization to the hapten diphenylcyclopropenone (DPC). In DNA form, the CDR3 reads TGTGCCAGCAGCGAGGGAGGCTTATACAGCAATCAGCCCCAGCATTTT. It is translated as CASSEGGLYSNQPQHF.